This T cell receptor (beta chain) was captured by sequencing in a study of identifying expanded T cells in peripheral blood. Method: immunoSEQ multiplex PCR; TCRdb's copy keeps in-frame clones and lacks some. The table shows approximately 100,000 clones, with approximately 89% occurring only once. A remark on this clone: The antigen remains undetermined.

The CDR3 has 14 amino acids. CDR1 and CDR2 from the germline V gene are MGHRA and YSYEKL. The junction had 2 bases not matched to a gene; V was cut back by 2 bases and J by 3 bases. Points from the study as a whole: Technical replicates showed approximately 1.2 changed clones; roughly two weeks roughly 18; four weeks 19.

This TCR was recovered from a person aged 18 to 75 in good health. The chain joins TRBV4-1 to TRBJ2-7; 9 bases are a match to TRBD1. The specimen sequenced was blood. CDR3 nucleotides: TGCGCCAGCAGCCAACCGGGACAGGGCTACGAGCAGTACTTC. This translates into CASSQPGQGYEQYF.